These T cell receptor beta chains were read from a single sample in a study of T cell changes during pregnancy in multiple sclerosis. TCRdb's table, derived via immunoSEQ multiplex PCR, lists solely in-frame clones and lacks some. This sample has 100,000 or so clones, with around 93% found just once. The source material was peripheral blood, sampled before pregnancy. These receptors originate from a female donor with multiple sclerosis, enrolled in a pregnancy study. Both conserved end residues are part of each CDR3.

v_gene	j_gene	CDR3aa
TRBV7-6	TRBJ2-5	CASSLGASLQETQYF
TRBV2	TRBJ2-7	CASRPGTGGPYEQYF
TRBV10-1	TRBJ2-6	CASSDRAGIGGLDVLTF
TRBV4-2	TRBJ2-7	CASSHPGTSSEQYF
TRBV5-1	NA	CASSLGTSGSNEQYF
TRBV27	TRBJ2-2	CASMPGQGVPGELFF
TRBV5-8	TRBJ2-7	CASSLALGTDQYF
TRBV4-1	TRBJ2-1	CASSPGQGAHEQFF
TRBV4-3	TRBJ2-1	CASSQDLGAEQFF
TRBV11-2	TRBJ1-1	CASNAVYATEAFF
TRBV19	TRBJ2-7	CASSRDSYNEQYF
TRBV11-2	TRBJ2-7	CASSYGTSGSYEQYF
TRBV15	TRBJ2-7	CATSRGFMGGAINEQYF
TRBV5-1	TRBJ1-2	CARNCSTPGQGYGYTF
TRBV4-2	TRBJ1-2	CASSQEQGQGTGYTF
TRBV27	TRBJ1-5	CASSYTGSNQPQHF
TRBV12-5	TRBJ2-1	CASGLVSVGGYNNEQFF
TRBV6-6	TRBJ1-2	CASTSTAILYGYTF
TRBV7-9	TRBJ2-1	CASSRTGGRFDEQFF
TRBV18	TRBJ2-7	CASSPGLAGVDEQYF